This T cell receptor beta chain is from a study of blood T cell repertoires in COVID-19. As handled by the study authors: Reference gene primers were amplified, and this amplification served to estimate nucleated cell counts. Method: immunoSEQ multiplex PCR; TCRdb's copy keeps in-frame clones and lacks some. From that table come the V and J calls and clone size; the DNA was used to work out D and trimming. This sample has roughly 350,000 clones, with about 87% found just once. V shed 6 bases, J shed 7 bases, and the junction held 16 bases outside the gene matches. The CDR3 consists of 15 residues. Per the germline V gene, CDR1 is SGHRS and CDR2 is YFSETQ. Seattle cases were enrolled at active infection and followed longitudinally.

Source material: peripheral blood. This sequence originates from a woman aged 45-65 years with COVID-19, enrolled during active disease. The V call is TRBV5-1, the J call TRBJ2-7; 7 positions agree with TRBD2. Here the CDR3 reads CASTVGWGGVREQYF. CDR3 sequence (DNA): TGCGCCAGCACAGTGGGGTGGGGAGGGGTTCGTGAGCAGTACTTC.